The 4 T cell receptor beta chains given below trace back to one sample, sequenced in a study of control samples from healthy donors and cancer patients. Using immunoSEQ multiplex PCR, the repertoire was profiled, and TCRdb retains in-frame clones only, with some absent. Of 350,000 to 450,000 clones in the sample, 80% to 95% are singletons; the top ten hold over 5.5%. The sequencing input was PBMCs. The receptors were sampled from a man aged 35-49 years with head and neck cancer.

V usage is TRBV6-1 and J usage is TRBJ2-1, with D perhaps matching TRBD1 (6 bases). The CDR3 is 15 residues long. The ends were cut back, 2 bases at V and 5 bases at J, with 13 bases in the middle. Per germline, CDR1 MNHNS and CDR2 SASEGT. In DNA, the CDR3 is TGTGCCAGCAGTGAATCACAGGGAATTAACAATGAGCAGTTCTTC. The encoded protein is CASSESQGINNEQFF.

This clone was observed a handful of times. The gene calls are TRBV6-2 or TRBV6-3 and TRBJ2-1; 11 bases line up with TRBD2. The germline V gene has CDR1 MNHEY and CDR2 SVGEGT. This CDR3 contains 15 residues. The junction had 9 bases not matched to a gene; V was cut back by 5 bases and J by 9 bases. The CDR3 reads CASSDRLAGLAEQFF. The CDR3 DNA sequence: TGTGCCAGCAGTGACAGACTAGCGGGGTTGGCTGAGCAGTTCTTC.

This sequence joins TRBV19 and TRBJ2-7; 11 bases align to TRBD2. The ends lost 4 bases at V and 4 bases at J; junction bases unmatched: 3. This CDR3 spans 14 amino acids. Germline V gene lookup returns CDR1 LNHDA and CDR2 SQIVND (reference sequence). CDR3 nucleotide sequence: TGTGCCAGTAGTACCCGGACTAGCGGGTACGAGCAGTACTTC. As protein: CASSTRTSGYEQYF.

This chain joins TRBV3-1 (or the pseudogene TRBV3-2) and TRBJ1-1; no reliable D call. The germline gives CDR1 LGHDT, CDR2 YNNKEL (reference sequence). Deletions cut 0 bases from V and 3 bases from J, with 5 bases between. This CDR3 is built from 13 residues. CDR3 sequence: CASSQDPYTEAFF. CDR3 nucleotide sequence: TGTGCCAGCAGCCAAGATCCCTACACTGAAGCTTTCTTT.